This record concerns one T cell receptor beta chain sequence. Its antigen is currently unknown. Cells sorted by CD45RO/CCR7/CD25/CD127/CD95/CD27 comprised CD4+ naive, central memory, regulatory and stem cell-like memory cells. This entry belongs to a study of beta chain features in type 1 diabetes. Whole-study findings and limits: Researchers report that Type 1 diabetes patients had moderately but significantly shorter TCRB CDR3s across all four CD4+ subsets.

The CDR3 runs to 15 residues. V was cut by 3 bases and J by 7 bases, with 13 bases left in between. Germline V lookup: CDR1 SGHTA, CDR2 FQGNSA. Expressed TCRB transcripts got sequenced, as all isolated RNA was reverse transcribed. Produced via immunoSEQ multiplex PCR; TCRdb's table is partial and in-frame only. Altogether roughly 300,000 clones are present, around 15% being singletons, with the ten largest covering approximately 6.7%. This clonotype originated in a man aged 25-40 years in good health. The V and J genes are TRBV7-2 and TRBJ1-6; D not certain. Material: central memory CD4+ T cells from blood. CDR3 DNA: TGTGCCAGCAGCTTCTCCGGAGGGCGAAATTCACCCCTCCACTTT. It translates to CASSFSGGRNSPLHF.